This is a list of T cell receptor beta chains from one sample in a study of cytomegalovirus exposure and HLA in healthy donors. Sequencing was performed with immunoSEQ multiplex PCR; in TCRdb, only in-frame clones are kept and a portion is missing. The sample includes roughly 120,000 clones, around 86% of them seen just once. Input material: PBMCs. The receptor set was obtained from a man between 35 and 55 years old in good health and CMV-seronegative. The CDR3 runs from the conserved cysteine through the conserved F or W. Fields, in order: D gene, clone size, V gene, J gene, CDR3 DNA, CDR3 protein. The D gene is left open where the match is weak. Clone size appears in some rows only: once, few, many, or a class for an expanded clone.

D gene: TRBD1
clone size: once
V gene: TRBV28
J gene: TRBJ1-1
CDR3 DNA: TGTGCCAGCAGTTATGTCCAGGGGGCTGAAGCTTTCTTT
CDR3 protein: CASSYVQGAEAFF

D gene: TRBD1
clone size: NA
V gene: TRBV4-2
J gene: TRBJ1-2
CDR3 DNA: TGTGCCAGCAGCCAACCGGCCGGGACAGGAGGCTTCTATGGCTACACCTTC
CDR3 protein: CASSQPAGTGGFYGYTF

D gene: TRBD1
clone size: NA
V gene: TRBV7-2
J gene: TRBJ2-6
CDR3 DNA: TGTGCCAGCAGCTCACCGGACAGGGTTGGGGCCAACGTCCTGACTTTC
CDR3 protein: CASSSPDRVGANVLTF

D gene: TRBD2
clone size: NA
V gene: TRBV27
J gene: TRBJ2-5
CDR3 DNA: TGTGCCAGCGGATCGACTAGCGGGGAATGGGGGACCCAGTACTTC
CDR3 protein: CASGSTSGEWGTQYF

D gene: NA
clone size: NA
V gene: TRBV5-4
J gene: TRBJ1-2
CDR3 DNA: TGTGCCAGCAGCTTGATAAACACCTATGGCTACACCTTC
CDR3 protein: CASSLINTYGYTF

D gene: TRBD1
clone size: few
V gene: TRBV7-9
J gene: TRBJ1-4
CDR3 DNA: TGTGCCAGCAGCTTCGGGACAGGGGATGAAAAACTGTTTTTT
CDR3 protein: CASSFGTGDEKLFF

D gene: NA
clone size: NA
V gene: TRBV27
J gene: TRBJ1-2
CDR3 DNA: TGTGCCAGCAGTTTATCGGGGGGGGCTAACTATGGCTACACCTTC
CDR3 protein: CASSLSGGANYGYTF

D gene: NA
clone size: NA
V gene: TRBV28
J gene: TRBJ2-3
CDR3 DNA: TGTGCCAGCAGTTTCCAGCAGTTAGGGGAGGGCACAGATACGCAGTATTTT
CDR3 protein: CASSFQQLGEGTDTQYF

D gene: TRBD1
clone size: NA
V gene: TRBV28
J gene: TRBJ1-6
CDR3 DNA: TGTGCCAGCCGGGGTTCGACAGGGACTAATTCACCCCTCCACTTT
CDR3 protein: CASRGSTGTNSPLHF

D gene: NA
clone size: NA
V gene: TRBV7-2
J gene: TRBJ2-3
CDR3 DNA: TGTGCCAGCAGCTTAGAACTGTATACGCAGTATTTT
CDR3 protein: CASSLELYTQYF

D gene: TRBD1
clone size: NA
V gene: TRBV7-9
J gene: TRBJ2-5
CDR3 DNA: TGTGCCAGCAGCTTTCGACAGGGTCAAGAGACCCAGTACTTC
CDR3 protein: CASSFRQGQETQYF

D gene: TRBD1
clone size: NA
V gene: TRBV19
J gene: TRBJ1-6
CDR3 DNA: TGTGCCAGTAGTACGACAGGGTCCCGATCACCCCTCCACTTT
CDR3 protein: CASSTTGSRSPLHF

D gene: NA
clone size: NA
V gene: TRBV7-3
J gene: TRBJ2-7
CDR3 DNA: TGTGCCAGCAGCTTAAATGGCGGGAACTACGAGCAGTACTTC
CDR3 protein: CASSLNGGNYEQYF

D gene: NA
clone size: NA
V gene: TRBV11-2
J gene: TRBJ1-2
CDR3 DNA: TGTGCCAGCAGCTTATGGGGGCGAGTCGATGGCTACACCTTC
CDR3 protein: CASSLWGRVDGYTF

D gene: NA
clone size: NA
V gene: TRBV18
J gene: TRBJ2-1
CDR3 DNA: TGTGCCAGCTCACCGTCAACTGGGGGGACCTACAATGAGCAGTTCTTC
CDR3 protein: CASSPSTGGTYNEQFF

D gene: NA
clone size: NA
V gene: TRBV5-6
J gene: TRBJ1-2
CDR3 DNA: TGTGCCAGCAGCCTCATACGCGGACCGGGGGGGGGCTACACCTTC
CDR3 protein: CASSLIRGPGGGYTF

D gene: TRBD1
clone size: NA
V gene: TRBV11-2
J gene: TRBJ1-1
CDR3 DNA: TGTGCCAGCAGCTTAGGGACAGGGGAGGCTTTCTTT
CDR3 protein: CASSLGTGEAFF

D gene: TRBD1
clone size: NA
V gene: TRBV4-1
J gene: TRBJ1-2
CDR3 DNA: TGCGCCAGCAGCCAAGCGTCACAGGGGAAGAACTATGGCTACACCTTC
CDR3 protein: CASSQASQGKNYGYTF

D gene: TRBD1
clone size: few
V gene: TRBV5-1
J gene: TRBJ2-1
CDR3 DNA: TGCGCCAGCAGCTTGGATCTGGACAGGGTGATTAACAATGAGCAGTTCTTC
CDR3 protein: CASSLDLDRVINNEQFF

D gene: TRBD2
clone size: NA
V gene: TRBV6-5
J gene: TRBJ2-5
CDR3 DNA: TGTGCCAGCAAGAGAGAAAGCGGGGGAGAGACCCAGTACTTC
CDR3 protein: CASKRESGGETQYF

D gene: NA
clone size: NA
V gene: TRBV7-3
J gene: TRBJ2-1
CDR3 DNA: TGTGCCAGCAGTCCCCGCCCGGGGGGCGTTAATGAGCAGTTCTTC
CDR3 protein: CASSPRPGGVNEQFF

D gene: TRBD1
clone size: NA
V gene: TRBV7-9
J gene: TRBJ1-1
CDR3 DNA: TGTGCCAGCAGCCCCCGGACAGGCTTCGGCACTGAAGCTTTCTTT
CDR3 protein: CASSPRTGFGTEAFF

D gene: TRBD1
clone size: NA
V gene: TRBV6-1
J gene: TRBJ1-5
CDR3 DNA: TGTGCCAGCAGTGAATTCGGGACAGGAAATCAGCCCCAGCATTTT
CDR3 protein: CASSEFGTGNQPQHF

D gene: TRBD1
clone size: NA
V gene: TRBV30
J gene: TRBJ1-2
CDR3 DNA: TGTGCCTGGAGTAGACAGGGAGCAGGGTATGGCTACACCTTC
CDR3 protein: CAWSRQGAGYGYTF

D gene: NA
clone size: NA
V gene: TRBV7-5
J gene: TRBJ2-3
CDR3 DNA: TGTGTCAGAAGTCCCCTAGGACTAGCGGGGGTCGGGTCTCGCGATACGCAGTATTTT
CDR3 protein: CVRSPLGLAGVGSRDTQYF

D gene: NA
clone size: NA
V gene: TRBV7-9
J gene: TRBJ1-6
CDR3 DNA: TGTGCCAGCAGCTTACCCTTCCCCTATAATTCACCCCTCCACTTT
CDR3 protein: CASSLPFPYNSPLHF

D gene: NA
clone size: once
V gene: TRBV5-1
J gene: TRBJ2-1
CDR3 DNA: TGCGCCAGCATGATAGGGGATCTCTACAATGAGCAGTTCTTC
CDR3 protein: CASMIGDLYNEQFF

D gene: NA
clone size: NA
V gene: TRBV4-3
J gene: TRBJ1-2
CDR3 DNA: TGCGCCAGCAGCGGAGGATGGTGGGAGAATGGCTACACCTTC
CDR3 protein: CASSGGWWENGYTF

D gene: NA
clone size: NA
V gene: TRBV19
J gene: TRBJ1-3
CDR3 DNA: TGTGCCAGTGGGGACAACTTCGGAAACACCATATATTTT
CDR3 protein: CASGDNFGNTIYF

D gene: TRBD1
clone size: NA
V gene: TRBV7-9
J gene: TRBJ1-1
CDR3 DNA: TGTGCCAGCAGCTTAGAGGGGACAGGGGGCACGAACACTGAAGCTTTCTTT
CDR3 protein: CASSLEGTGGTNTEAFF

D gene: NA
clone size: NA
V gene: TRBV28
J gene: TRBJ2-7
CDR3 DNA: TGTGCCAGCAGAGGGGCCGGGACTTTGAGCTCCTACGAGCAGTACTTC
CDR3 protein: CASRGAGTLSSYEQYF

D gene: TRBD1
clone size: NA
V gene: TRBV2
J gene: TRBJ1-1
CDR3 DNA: TGTGCCAGCAGCGTGGGACAGTTTGGGACTGAAGCTTTCTTT
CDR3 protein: CASSVGQFGTEAFF

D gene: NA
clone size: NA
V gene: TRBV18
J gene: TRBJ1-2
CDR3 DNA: TGTGCCAGCTCACCACAGACAGAGAGTGGCTACACCTTC
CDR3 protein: CASSPQTESGYTF

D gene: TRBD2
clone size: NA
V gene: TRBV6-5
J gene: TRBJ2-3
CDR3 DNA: TGTGCCAGCAGTTACGTCCCAGCGGGGAGCACAGATACGCAGTATTTT
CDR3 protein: CASSYVPAGSTDTQYF

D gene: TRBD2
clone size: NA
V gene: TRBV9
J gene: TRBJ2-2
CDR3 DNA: TGTGCCAGCAGCGTCACTAGCGGCACCGGGGAGCTGTTTTTT
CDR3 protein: CASSVTSGTGELFF

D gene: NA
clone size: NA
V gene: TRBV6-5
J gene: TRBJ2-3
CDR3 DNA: TGTGCCAGCAGAAGAGATACCACAGATACGCAGTATTTT
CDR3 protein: CASRRDTTDTQYF

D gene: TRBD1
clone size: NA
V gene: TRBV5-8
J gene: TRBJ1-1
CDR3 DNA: TGTGCCAGCAGCTTACAGGGGGCGATTCTCACTGAAGCTTTCTTT
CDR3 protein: CASSLQGAILTEAFF

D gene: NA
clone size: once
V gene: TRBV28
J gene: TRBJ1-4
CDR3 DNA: TGTGCCAGCAGTTTCCCCTCGACAGATTTTGAAAAACTGTTTTTT
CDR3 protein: CASSFPSTDFEKLFF

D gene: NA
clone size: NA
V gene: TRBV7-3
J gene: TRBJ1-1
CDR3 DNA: TGTGCCAGCAGCTTAGGGGGGGCTGAAGCTTTCTTT
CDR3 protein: CASSLGGAEAFF

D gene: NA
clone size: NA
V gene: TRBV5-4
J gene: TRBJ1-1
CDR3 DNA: TGTGCCAGCAGCTTAGAGGGCCGCACTGAAGCTTTCTTT
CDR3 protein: CASSLEGRTEAFF

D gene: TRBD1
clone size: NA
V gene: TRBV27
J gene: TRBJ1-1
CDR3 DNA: TGTGCCAGCAGTAGACAGGGCGGCACTGAAGCTTTCTTT
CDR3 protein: CASSRQGGTEAFF

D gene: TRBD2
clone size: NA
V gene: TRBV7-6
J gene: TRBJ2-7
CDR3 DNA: TGTGCCAGCAGCTTACGCAGGGAGGGCCCCTACGAGCAGTACTTC
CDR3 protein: CASSLRREGPYEQYF

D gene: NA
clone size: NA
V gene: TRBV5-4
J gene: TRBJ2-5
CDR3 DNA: TGTGCCAGCAGCTTGGTGGTGGAGGAGACCCAGTACTTC
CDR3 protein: CASSLVVEETQYF

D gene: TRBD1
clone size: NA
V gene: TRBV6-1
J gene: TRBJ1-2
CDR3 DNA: TGTGCCAGCAGTGAACGCACAGGGGGACGTAGGACCTTC
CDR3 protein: CASSERTGGRRTF

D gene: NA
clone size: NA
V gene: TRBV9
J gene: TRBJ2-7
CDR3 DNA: TGTGCCAGCAGCGAGGGCCTCCCTCGGGGAGAGCAGTACTTC
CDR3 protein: CASSEGLPRGEQYF

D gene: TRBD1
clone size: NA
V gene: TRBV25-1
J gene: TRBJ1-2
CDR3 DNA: TGTGCCAGCAGCACAGGGGGCATCGATGGCTACACCTTC
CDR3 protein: CASSTGGIDGYTF

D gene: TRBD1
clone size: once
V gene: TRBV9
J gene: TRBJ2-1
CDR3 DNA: TGTGCCAGCAGCGCCCTCGGGACAGGCTGGGATGAGCAGTTCTTC
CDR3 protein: CASSALGTGWDEQFF

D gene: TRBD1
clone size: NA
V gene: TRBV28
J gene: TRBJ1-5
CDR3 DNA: TGTGCCAACATGGGACAGGGCCCGGATCAGCCCCAGCATTTT
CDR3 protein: CANMGQGPDQPQHF

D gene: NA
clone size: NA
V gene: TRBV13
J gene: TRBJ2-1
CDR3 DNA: TGTGCCAGCAGCGCCGCAGGCTCCACGAAATACAATGAGCAGTTCTTC
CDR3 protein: CASSAAGSTKYNEQFF

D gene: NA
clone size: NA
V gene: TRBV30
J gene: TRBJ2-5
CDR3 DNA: TGTGCCTGGAGTGTATCCAGGGCGGAGACCCAGTACTTC
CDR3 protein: CAWSVSRAETQYF

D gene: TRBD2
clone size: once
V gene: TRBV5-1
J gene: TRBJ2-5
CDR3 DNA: TGCGCCAGCAGCTTAAGTAGCGGGGGGCAAGAGACCCAGTACTTC
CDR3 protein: CASSLSSGGQETQYF

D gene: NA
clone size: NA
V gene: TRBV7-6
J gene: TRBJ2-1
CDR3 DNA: TGTGCCAGCAGTTCTCCGACTAGTAGTACCTACAATGAGCAGTTCTTC
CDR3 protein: CASSSPTSSTYNEQFF

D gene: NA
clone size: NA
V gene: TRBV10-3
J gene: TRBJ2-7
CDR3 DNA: TGTGCCATCAAAGGTTCAGGTTCCTCCTACGAGCAGTACTTC
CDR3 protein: CAIKGSGSSYEQYF

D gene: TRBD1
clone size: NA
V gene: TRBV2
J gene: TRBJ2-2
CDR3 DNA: TGTGCCAGCAGGGGATGGACAGGGGACACCGGGGAGCTGTTTTTT
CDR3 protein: CASRGWTGDTGELFF

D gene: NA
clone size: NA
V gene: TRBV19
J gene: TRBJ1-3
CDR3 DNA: TGTGCCAGTACCAACAGGGAGCGTGGAAACACCATATATTTT
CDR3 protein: CASTNRERGNTIYF

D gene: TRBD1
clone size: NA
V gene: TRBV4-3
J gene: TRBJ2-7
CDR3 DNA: TGCGCCAGCAGCCAAGAGGCAGGGGGCGAGTACGAGCAGTACTTC
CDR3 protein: CASSQEAGGEYEQYF

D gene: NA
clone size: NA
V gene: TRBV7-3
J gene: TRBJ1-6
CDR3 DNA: TGTGCCAGCAGCTTAAAGGGAGCATGGGGTTCACCCCTCCACTTT
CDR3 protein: CASSLKGAWGSPLHF